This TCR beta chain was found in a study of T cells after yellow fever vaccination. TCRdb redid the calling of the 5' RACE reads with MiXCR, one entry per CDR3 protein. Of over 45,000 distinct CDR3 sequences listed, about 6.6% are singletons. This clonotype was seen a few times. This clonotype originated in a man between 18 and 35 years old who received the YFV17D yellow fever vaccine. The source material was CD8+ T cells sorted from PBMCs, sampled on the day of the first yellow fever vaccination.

CDR3 sequence (DNA): TGTGCCAGCAGCTTCGGAATCTCCTACGAGCAGTACTTC. Amino acid sequence: CASSFGISYEQYF. The chain combines TRBV7-9 with TRBJ2-7; D not resolved. Germline V gene sequence: CDR1 SEHNR, CDR2 FQNEAQ (reference sequence). V was pared by 3 bases and J by 0 bases, with 6 bases between. CDR3 length: 13 residues.